The next 21 T cell receptor beta chains were all read from a single sample in a study of blood T cell repertoires in COVID-19 (dated by TCRdb to 2019 to 2021). The library was prepared using the immunoSEQ multiplex PCR assay. In its TCRdb copy, this immuneACCESS table keeps in-frame sequences only and misses some clones. Where compared with another copy, unresolved V genes explain less than half of these, and the others have no known cause. The sample has approximately 250,000 clones on record, 84% of them singletons. In total, the top ten clones hold around 7.8% of the sample. The sequenced material came from peripheral blood. The receptor set was obtained from a human donor in a cohort sampled during active COVID-19.

This sequence joins TRBV14 and TRBJ2-1; perhaps TRBD2 as D (5 bases). The CDR3 is 16 amino acids. Looked up from germline, CDR1 is SGHDN and CDR2 is FVKESK. Trimming took 3 bases from V and 0 from J, leaving 12 bases between them. Here the CDR3 reads CASSQLSASSYNEQFF. CDR3 sequence (DNA): TGTGCCAGCAGCCAGCTTAGCGCGAGCTCCTACAATGAGCAGTTCTTC.

The V call is TRBV19, the J call TRBJ1-1; maybe TRBD1 (6 bases). The V end lost 3 bases, the J end lost 5 bases, and 19 bases lay between the germline ends. The CDR3 has 16 residues. Germline V CDR1 and CDR2: LNHDA, SQIVND (reference sequence). CDR3 amino acids: CASSIAHRVLRTEAFF. The CDR3 DNA is TGTGCCAGTAGTATCGCACACAGGGTTCTGAGGACTGAAGCTTTCTTT.

This clone was seen a handful of times. This chain uses TRBV5-1 with TRBJ1-1; TRBD1 is a possible D gene (5 bases). The CDR3 consists of 16 residues. Germline V gene lookup returns CDR1 SGHRS and CDR2 YFSETQ. The V end lost 0 bases, the J end lost 3 bases, and 15 bases lay between the germline ends. CDR3 nucleotides: TGCGCCAGCAGCTTGGTAAAGGGGTTATCGGACACTGAAGCTTTCTTT. This gives the protein CASSLVKGLSDTEAFF. The whole variable domain, filled in from reference TRBV5-1 and TRBJ1-1, reads KAGVTQTPRYLIKTRGQQVTLSCSPISGHRSVSWYQQTPGQGLQFLFEYFSETQRNKGNFPGRFSGRQFSNSRSEMNVSTLELGDSALYLCASSLVKGLSDTEAFFGQGTRLTVV.

The rearrangement links TRBV24-1 to TRBJ2-3; TRBD2 matches at 7 bases. Germline trimming cut 6 bases from V and 4 bases from J; bases unmatched to any gene: 3. Germline CDR1 KGHDR, CDR2 SFDVKD. This CDR3 contains 13 residues. The CDR3 sequence is CATSLGRADTQYF. CDR3 sequence (DNA): TGTGCCACCAGTTTGGGGAGGGCAGATACGCAGTATTTT.

The J gene is TRBJ2-6, the V gene TRBV7-2; 8 bases are shared with TRBD2. The CDR3 has 17 amino acids. The V segment lost 1 base and the J segment 2 bases; nucleotides outside the gene matches: 4. Germline V gene data show CDR1 as SGHTA and CDR2 as FQGNSA. CDR3 region: CASSLGGGRTGANVLTF. DNA of the CDR3: TGTGCCAGCAGCTTAGGAGGCGGGAGGACTGGGGCCAACGTCCTGACTTTC.

The CDR3 loop is CASSQGVAGGFQYF. As DNA, the CDR3 is TGCGCCAGCAGCCAAGGGGTAGCGGGGGGGTTTCAGTACTTC. The V gene is TRBV4-3, the J gene TRBJ2-4, with 11 bases that match TRBD2. CDR1 is LGHNA, CDR2 YSLEER, per germline. The CDR3 loop spans 14 amino acids. Trimming at V came to 1 base and at J to 11 bases, leaving 4 bases not matched to a gene.

J is TRBJ1-1 and V is TRBV7-2; D may be TRBD1 (6 bases). Per the germline V gene, CDR1 is SGHTA and CDR2 is FQGNSA. The CDR3 is made up of 13 amino acids. Trimming removed 6 bases at V and 4 bases at J, with 12 bases between. CDR3 bases: TGTGCCAGCAGTGCAGGGGTGGGCACTGAAGCTTTCTTT. This translates into CASSAGVGTEAFF.

This rearrangement joins TRBV6-2 or TRBV6-3 to TRBJ1-6, with unresolved D. Trimming cost V 4 bases and J 7 bases, with 17 bases left between them. Looked up from germline, CDR1 is MNHEY and CDR2 is SVGEGT. The CDR3 extends over 16 amino acids. The CDR3 protein is CASSSLGSQGNSPLHF. The CDR3 nucleotides read TGTGCCAGCAGTTCACTCGGGTCCCAAGGCAATTCACCCCTCCACTTT.

V is TRBV5-4 and J is TRBJ1-1; no firm D call. Trimming removed 4 bases at V and 5 bases at J, with 15 bases between. This CDR3 spans 14 amino acids. Germline lookup yields CDR1 SGHNT and CDR2 YYREEE (reference sequence). CDR3 loop: CASSPYISGTEAFF. DNA of the CDR3: TGTGCCAGCAGCCCCTATATTTCCGGGACTGAAGCTTTCTTT.

The CDR3 coding sequence is TGTGCCAGCACCTACCCCGGGACAAGCTCTGGAAACACCATATATTTT. Its protein is CASTYPGTSSGNTIYF. The rearrangement links TRBV6-6 to TRBJ1-3; D is possibly TRBD1 (6 bases). Per germline, CDR1 MNHNY and CDR2 SVGAGI (reference sequence). Deletions cut 7 bases from V and 0 bases from J, with 16 bases between. The CDR3 sequence is 16 residues long.

CDR3 residues: CASSLAPNEQDGYTF. DNA for the CDR3: TGTGCCAGCAGCTTAGCCCCGAATGAACAGGATGGCTACACCTTC. This sequence joins TRBV7-3 and TRBJ1-2; tentatively, D is TRBD1 (5 bases). CDR1 and CDR2 from the germline V gene are SGHTA and FQGTGA. Trimming removed 2 bases from V and 6 bases from J, with 16 bases in between. The CDR3 length is 15 residues. The full variable domain, in which reference TRBV7-3 and TRBJ1-2 provide the parts outside the CDR3, is GAGVSQTPSNKVTEKGKYVELRCDPISGHTALYWYRQSLGQGPEFLIYFQGTGAADDSGLPNDRFFAVRPEGSVSTLKIQRTERGDSAVYLCASSLAPNEQDGYTFGSGTRLTVV.

The chain recombines TRBV28 with TRBJ1-4; D unclear. CDR1 MDHEN and CDR2 SYDVKM come from the germline V gene. V lost 8 bases and J 7 bases, leaving 14 bases between the germline ends. This CDR3 contains 13 residues. CDR3 in DNA: TGTGCCAGCTGCCGGGGAAGTCCTGAAAAACTGTTTTTT. Encoded protein: CASCRGSPEKLFF.

V and J are TRBV20-1 and TRBJ2-7; 12 bases map to TRBD2. V trimming: 3 bases; J trimming: 0 bases; junction bases outside the gene matches: 15. The CDR3 covers 19 residues. In germline, CDR1 is DFQATT, CDR2 SNEGSKA (reference sequence). In DNA, the CDR3 is TGCAGTGCTAGTGGGGTTGTCGGACTAGCGGGATCCAGCTCCTACGAGCAGTACTTC. It is translated as CSASGVVGLAGSSSYEQYF.

This clone was counted once. This chain's CDR3 is CASSHKTASDRETQYF. CDR3 in DNA: TGTGCCAGCAGCCACAAAACAGCCTCCGACCGAGAGACCCAGTACTTC. The chain employs TRBV27 and TRBJ2-5, with D unclear. The CDR3 length is 16 residues. Deletions cut 6 bases from V and 4 bases from J, with 21 bases between. Germline CDR1 and CDR2: MNHEY and SMNVEV (reference sequence).

A single count supports this clone. For the CDR3, the DNA is TGTGCCAGCAGCCCCAAGGTGGGCCGTAGGAACACCGGGGAGCTGTTTTTT. It is translated as CASSPKVGRRNTGELFF. The chain combines TRBV11-2 with TRBJ2-2; D gene ambiguous. V was shortened by 5 bases and J by 1 base, with 17 bases between the two germline ends. The germline CDR1 and CDR2 sequences are SGHAT and FQNNGV. CDR3 length: 17 residues.

The J gene is TRBJ2-7, the V gene TRBV7-6; 8 positions match TRBD2. CDR1 is SGHVS and CDR2 is FNYEAQ in the germline V gene. V was clipped by 5 bases and J by 2 bases; unmatched bases: 14. CDR3 length: 17 residues. In DNA form, the CDR3 reads TGTGCCAGCAGCCCCCCCGGGGGTAGCGGGAAAGCCTACGAGCAGTACTTC. Protein product: CASSPPGGSGKAYEQYF.

The rearrangement uses TRBV5-4 and TRBJ2-1, with 8 bases that match TRBD1. Trimming took 4 bases from V and 7 from J; bases not matched to a gene: 10. Germline V CDR1 and CDR2: SGHNT, YYREEE (reference sequence). This CDR3 spans 15 amino acids. The CDR3 loop is CASSLLAGGENEQFF. The CDR3 DNA is TGTGCCAGCAGCCTCCTTGCAGGGGGCGAGAATGAGCAGTTCTTC. The complete variable domain, with remaining parts taken from reference TRBV5-4 and TRBJ2-1, reads ETGVTQSPTHLIKTRGQQVTLRCSSQSGHNTVSWYQQALGQGPQFIFQYYREEENGRGNFPPRFSGLQFPNYSSELNVNALELDDSALYLCASSLLAGGENEQFFGPGTRLTVL.

The CDR3, as DNA: TGTGCCAGCAGTTTCCCCGATTCACCCCTCCACTTT. Protein product: CASSFPDSPLHF. The V and J genes are TRBV27 and TRBJ1-6; D gene uncertain. The germline CDR1 and CDR2 sequences are MNHEY and SMNVEV (reference sequence). Between the trimmed V and J ends, which lost 3 bases and 8 bases, there was a span of 5 bases. The length of the CDR3 is 12 residues.

The chain recombines TRBV27 with TRBJ1-2, with D possibly being TRBD1 (6 bases). Trimming stripped 4 bases from V and 4 bases from J, with 13 bases between. In germline, CDR1 is MNHEY, CDR2 SMNVEV (reference sequence). This CDR3 is 14 amino acids long. CDR3 sequence (DNA): TGTGCCAGCAGTTCCAGGGGCCTTGGCTATGGCTACACCTTC. It yields the protein CASSSRGLGYGYTF.

The genes are TRBV2 and TRBJ1-1; 8 bases line up with TRBD1. This CDR3 has 14 amino acids. The trim removed 7 bases at V and 0 bases at J, leaving 4 bases unmatched. CDR1 is SNHLY, CDR2 FYNNEI, per germline. The CDR3 is CASNRQGMNTEAFF. The CDR3 nucleotides are TGTGCCAGCAACCGACAGGGGATGAACACTGAAGCTTTCTTT.

The chain is built from TRBV19 and TRBJ2-2, with D possibly being TRBD1 (5 bases). Between the trimmed V and J ends, which lost 7 bases and 6 bases, there was a span of 18 bases. Germline assignment: CDR1 LNHDA and CDR2 SQIVND (reference sequence). The CDR3 extends over 15 amino acids. In nucleotides, the CDR3 is TGTGCCAGTAACCAAGCCCAGGGTTTTGCCGGGGAGCTGTTTTTT. It codes for CASNQAQGFAGELFF.